This T cell receptor beta chain was identified in a study of T cell responses to AZD1222 COVID-19 vaccine (dated by TCRdb to about 2021). About the investigation overall: A total of 233 trial participants underwent TCR sequencing, of whom about 210 had received two doses of AZD1222 and 26 had received two doses of the MenACWY control vaccine. Enrollment into the trials was organized by age into subgroups of 18-55, 56-69 and 70-plus years, and those subgroups contained approximately 160, 26 and 62 TCR-sequenced participants, respectively.

Relative to germline, V is 8 bases shorter and J is 0 bases shorter, with 20 bases between their ends. The germline V gene encodes CDR1 MNHEY and CDR2 SMNVEV (reference sequence). Its CDR3 holds 17 amino acids, cysteine through phenylalanine. The sequence is cut down to CDR3 DNA, 51 bases in frame from base 1. This clone came up once. No antigen is known for it. Nothing much larger sits one base from this clone, and base qualities are not available. The CDR3 regions of human TCRbeta chains were analyzed by immunosequencing. The authors' pipeline ran thus. TCRs in the repertoires were matched against a reference library of SARS-CoV-2-specific TCRs that had been generated with the MIRA antigen-specificity platform. Breadth was defined as the fraction of unique TCRs that were SARS-CoV-2-associated. Depth was defined as the fraction of total T cells that were SARS-CoV-2-associated. Using the MIRA data, each spike-specific TCR was assigned both to the spike region to which the TCR was reactive and to a CD4 or CD8 class. Log10-transformed breadth and depth values were compared by one-way ANOVA with Sidak's multiple comparisons tests. TCRdb's version of the immuneACCESS table is confined to in-frame rearrangements and falls short of the full clone set. An unresolved V gene accounts for under half of the shortfall where checked; the remainder is of unknown origin. The V and J calls and clone size were taken over from that table, and D and trimming were inferred from the DNA. The sample profile shows around 120,000 clones; more than 85% of them were found once. In total, the top ten clones hold 11% of the sample.

General study outcomes and caveats: The whole spike protein was spanned by vaccine-associated CD4 TCRs, and dominant responses were seen in regions 160-218 and 743-854. No day 14 peak-response samples were available, so repertoires were characterized only after the peak T cell response. Conclusions about previously exposed vaccinees are limited because only five or six AZD1222 recipients were SARS-CoV-2 seropositive at baseline. Most participants were white British and females outnumbered males, and the authors suggested that clonal diversity may have been underestimated. Reportedly, close to half of the unique spike-specific TCRs recognized epitopes lying outside the regions that are mutated in the B.1.351 and B.1.1.7 variants. Spike-specific TCR breadth and depth rose significantly after two AZD1222 doses compared with day 0 and with MenACWY recipients. In the small 56-69-year group, the increase in depth fell short of significance, most likely because of low power.

This specimen's time point label, interpreted: baseline before first vaccination. The treatment or condition label on this specimen signifies: meningococcal conjugate vaccine given as trial control. Vaccinee samples were obtained from the UK trials COV001 and COV002, which included a single-blind randomized controlled phase 2/3 trial of AZD1222 (ChAdOx1 nCoV-19) in healthy adults. For TCRbeta chain sequencing, PBMC samples from trial participants were taken at day 0 and at day 28 after the second dose. Sequences were derived from peripheral blood, sampled on day 0 of MenACWY control vaccination. This receptor was identified in an adult in good health. The V and J genes are TRBV27 and TRBJ1-5; the D region possibly corresponds to TRBD1 (6 bases align). The DNA sequence reads TGTGCCAGCGGTTACGGGGGCGGGTGGGGTAGCAATCAGCCCCAGCATTTT. The translation is CASGYGGGWGSNQPQHF.